This note documents a single TCR beta chain sequence. Its antigen is still unknown. No base-level quality is on record; no much larger clone is a single base apart. The germline V gene encodes CDR1 SQVTM and CDR2 ANQGSEA. V and J are trimmed by 7 bases and 4 bases, and the gene matches miss 6 bases of the junction. The CDR3, from cysteine to phenylalanine, totals 12 residues. Only the CDR3 DNA is retained, 36 bases long and in frame from the first base. The immunoSEQ Assay, a bias-controlled multiplex PCR, was used to amplify TCRbeta CDR3 regions from genomic DNA. The original methods were these. The number of nucleated cells in each sample was estimated from the amplification of reference gene primers within the assay. Sequence reads were collapsed and filtered to measure the absolute abundance of every unique TCRbeta CDR3 rearrangement. For each sample, productive Simpson clonality was calculated as the square root of Simpson's diversity index across productive rearrangements. The immuneACCESS repertoire file appears here via TCRdb, limited to in-frame rearrangements. These files lack a portion of the clones; in checked studies, under half of the deficit traces to unresolved V genes, and the cause of the others is not known. The V and J calls and clone size come from that table; D and trimming were worked out from the DNA. The sample table lists 45,000 to 55,000 clones, over 80% of them with a count of one. The top ten clonotypes cover over 7% of the sample.

The data belong to a study of blood T cell repertoires in COVID-19 (dated by TCRdb to 2018 to 2021). About the study as a whole: The collaborator samples originated in the United States, Italy and Spain and spanned the acute and convalescent phases of COVID-19. Samples came from the ongoing ImmuneRACE study (first 160 participants) plus 1,254 subjects from 6 global collaborators. The material from the prospective study consisted of cDNA or gDNA derived from T cells, B-cell-depleted T cells, or PBMCs. HLA class I and class II types, where available, came from metadata supplied by the sample provider rather than from assay-based typing. Deeply sampled blood TCRbeta repertoires from subjects exposed to, actively infected with, or recovered from COVID-19 were included in the dataset. The repertoires were released in a freely available public database meant as a resource for research on the immune response to SARS-CoV-2. The sample metadata nearly always contained a de-identified subject ID, COVID-19 status, age in years and sex.

Paper-wide results and their limitations: Clinical and demographic metadata were provided uncurated, with the amount varying by source and participant.

The collaborating institutions used their own protocols to collect whole blood in K2EDTA tubes. For TCRbeta analysis, collaborators shipped samples as frozen whole blood, isolated PBMCs, or DNA extracted from either of those sample types. Sequencing was carried out using peripheral blood. The rearrangement combines TRBV29-1 with TRBJ1-2, with 7 middle bases fitting TRBD1. This clonotype was obtained from a man aged 60-69 years with active COVID-19. The base sequence is TGCAGCGCCCAGGACAGGCTCTATGGCTACACCTTC. The resulting protein is CSAQDRLYGYTF. With the portions outside the CDR3 filled from the reference TRBV29-1 and TRBJ1-2 genes, the complete variable region becomes SAVISQKPSRDICQRGTSLTIQCQVDSQVTMMFWYRQQPGQSLTLIATANQGSEATYESGFVIDKFPISRPNLTFSTLTVSNMSPEDSSIYLCSAQDRLYGYTFGSGTRLTVV.